The source of this T cell receptor (beta chain) is a study of CXCR3-negative and CXCR3-positive naive CD8 T cells. Study results and limitations: When CXCR3-positive naive cells were set against CXCR3-negative naive cells, the former had more hydrophobic TRB CDR3s. Surface CD5 matched across naive subsets, and TRB CDR3 properties served to infer TCR strength.

Concerning this clonotype: Its antigen is still unknown.

The libraries of TRB cDNA were prepared using 5' RACE with UMI labels. TCRdb re-called the 5' RACE reads, yielding one record per CDR3 amino acid sequence without DNA. The sample table includes over 100,000 distinct CDR3 sequences. This CDR3 spans 14 amino acids. Germline-derived CDR1 and CDR2 are SGHRS and YFSETQ. In triplicate, each CD8+ T cell subset was sorted at under 350,000 cells per replicate. The sample taken for sequencing was naive CXCR3+ CD8+ T cells from blood. Subset here: CD45RO-CCR7+CD27+CD95- naive CD8+ T cells expressing CXCR3 (TNR3+). This receptor was obtained from a human donor in good health. Some clones in this sample may be carry-over from other donors' samples. The V gene is TRBV5-1, the J gene TRBJ2-1; TCRdb reports TRBD1, a call that lacks DNA to check it against. Here the CDR3 reads CASSPDPTRGPEFF. Full variable domain (rest looked up from reference TRBV5-1 and TRBJ2-1): KAGVTQTPRYLIKTRGQQVTLSCSPISGHRSVSWYQQTPGQGLQFLFEYFSETQRNKGNFPGRFSGRQFSNSRSEMNVSTLELGDSALYLCASSPDPTRGPEFFGPGTRLTVL.